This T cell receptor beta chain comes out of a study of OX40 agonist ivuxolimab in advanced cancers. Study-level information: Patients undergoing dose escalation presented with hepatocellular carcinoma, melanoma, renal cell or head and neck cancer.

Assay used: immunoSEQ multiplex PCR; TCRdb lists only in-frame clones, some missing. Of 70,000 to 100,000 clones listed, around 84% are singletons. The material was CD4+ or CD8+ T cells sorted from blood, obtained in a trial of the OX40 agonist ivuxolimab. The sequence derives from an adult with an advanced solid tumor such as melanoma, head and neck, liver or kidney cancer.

CDR3 coding DNA: TGTGCCAGCAGCGCCGGTAGGGGCGACACTAATGAAAAACTGTTTTTT. Its translation is CASSAGRGDTNEKLFF. The V and J genes are TRBV11-2 and TRBJ1-4; a possible D gene is TRBD1 (5 bases). CDR1 is SGHAT, CDR2 FQNNGV, per germline. The CDR3 consists of 16 residues. Trimming took off 5 bases at V and 2 bases at J, with 15 bases between the two ends. Full variable domain (remainder filled in from reference TRBV11-2 and TRBJ1-4): EAGVAQSPRYKIIEKRQSVAFWCNPISGHATLYWYQQILGQGPKLLIQFQNNGVVDDSQLPKDRFSAERLKGVDSTLKIQPAKLEDSAVYLCASSAGRGDTNEKLFFGSGTQLSVL.